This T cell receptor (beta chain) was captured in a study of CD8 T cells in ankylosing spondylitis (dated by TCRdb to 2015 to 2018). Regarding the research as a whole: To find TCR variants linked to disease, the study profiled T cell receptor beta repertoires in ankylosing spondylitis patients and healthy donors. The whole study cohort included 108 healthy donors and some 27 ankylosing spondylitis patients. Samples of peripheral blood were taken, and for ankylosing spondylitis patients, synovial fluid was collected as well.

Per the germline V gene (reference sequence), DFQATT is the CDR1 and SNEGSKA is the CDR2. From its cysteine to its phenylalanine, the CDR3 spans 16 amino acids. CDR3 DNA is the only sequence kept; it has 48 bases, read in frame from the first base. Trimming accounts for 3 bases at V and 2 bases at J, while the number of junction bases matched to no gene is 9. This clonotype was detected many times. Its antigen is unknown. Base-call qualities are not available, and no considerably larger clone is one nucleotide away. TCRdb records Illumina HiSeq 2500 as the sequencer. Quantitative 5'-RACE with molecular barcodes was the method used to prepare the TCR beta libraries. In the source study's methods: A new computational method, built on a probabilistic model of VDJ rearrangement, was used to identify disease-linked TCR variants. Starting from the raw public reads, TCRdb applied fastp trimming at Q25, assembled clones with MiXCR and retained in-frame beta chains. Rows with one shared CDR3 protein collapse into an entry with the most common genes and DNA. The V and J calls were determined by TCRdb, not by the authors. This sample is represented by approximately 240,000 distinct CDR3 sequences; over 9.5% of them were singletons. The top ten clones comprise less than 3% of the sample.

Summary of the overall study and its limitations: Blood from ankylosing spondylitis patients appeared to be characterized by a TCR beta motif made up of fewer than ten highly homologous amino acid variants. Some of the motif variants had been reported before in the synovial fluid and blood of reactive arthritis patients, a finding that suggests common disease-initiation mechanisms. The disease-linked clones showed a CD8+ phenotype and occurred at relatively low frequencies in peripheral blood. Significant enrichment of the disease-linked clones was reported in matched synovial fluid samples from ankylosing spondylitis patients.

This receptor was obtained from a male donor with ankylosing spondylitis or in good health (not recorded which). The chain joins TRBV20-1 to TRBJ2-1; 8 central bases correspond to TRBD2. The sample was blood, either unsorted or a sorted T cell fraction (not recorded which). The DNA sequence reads TGCAGTGCTAGTCCAGGGACTAGTGGGGCCTACAATGAGCAGTTCTTC. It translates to CSASPGTSGAYNEQFF.